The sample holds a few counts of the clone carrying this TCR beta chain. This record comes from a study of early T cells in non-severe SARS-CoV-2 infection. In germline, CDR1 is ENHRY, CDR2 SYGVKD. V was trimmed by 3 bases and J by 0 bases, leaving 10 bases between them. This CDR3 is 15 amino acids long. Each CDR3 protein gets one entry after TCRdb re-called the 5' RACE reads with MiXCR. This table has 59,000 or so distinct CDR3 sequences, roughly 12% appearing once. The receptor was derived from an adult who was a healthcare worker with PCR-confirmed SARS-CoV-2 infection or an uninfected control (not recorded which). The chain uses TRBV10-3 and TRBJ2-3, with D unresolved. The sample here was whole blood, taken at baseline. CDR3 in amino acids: CAISDAAESTDTQYF. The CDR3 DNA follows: TGTGCCATCAGTGACGCTGCGGAGAGCACAGATACGCAGTATTTT.